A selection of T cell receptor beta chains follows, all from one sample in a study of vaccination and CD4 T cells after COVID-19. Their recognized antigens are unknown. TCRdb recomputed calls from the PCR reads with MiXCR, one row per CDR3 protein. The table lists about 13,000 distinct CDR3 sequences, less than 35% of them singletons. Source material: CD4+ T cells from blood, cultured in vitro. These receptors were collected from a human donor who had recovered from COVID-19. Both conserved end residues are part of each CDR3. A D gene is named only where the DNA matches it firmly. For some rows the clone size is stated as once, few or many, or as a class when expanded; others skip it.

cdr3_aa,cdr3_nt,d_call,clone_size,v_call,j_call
CASGASSPYSYEQYF,TGTGCCAGCGGGGCTTCTAGCCCTTACTCCTACGAGCAGTACTTC,NA,few,TRBV6-1,TRBJ2-7
CASSALGGATYEQYF,TGTGCCAGCAGCGCCTTAGGAGGGGCAACGTACGAGCAGTACTTC,NA,NA,TRBV11-2,TRBJ2-7
CASSYPGRGEQFF,TGTGCCAGCAGTTACCCGGGGCGAGGGGAGCAGTTCTTC,NA,NA,TRBV6-5,TRBJ2-1
CATSTPDRDVETQYF,TGTGCCACCAGCACCCCCGACAGGGATGTGGAGACCCAGTACTTC,TRBD1,few,TRBV15,TRBJ2-5
CASSPPGLSYEQYF,TGTGCCAGCAGTCCCCCCGGACTGAGCTACGAGCAGTACTTC,NA,few,TRBV12-3/TRBV12-4,TRBJ2-7
CASSLAGGPLGEQFF,TGTGCCAGCAGCTTAGCGGGGGGGCCGTTGGGTGAGCAGTTCTTC,NA,NA,TRBV7-6,TRBJ2-1
CAAPPDGLADNEQFF,TGTGCCGCACCCCCGGACGGACTAGCGGACAATGAGCAGTTCTTC,TRBD2,NA,TRBV10-3,TRBJ2-1
CASSLDSGDTQYF,TGTGCCAGCAGTTTGGACAGCGGCGATACGCAGTATTTT,NA,NA,TRBV7-9,TRBJ2-3
CASSQDRGETQYF,TGCGCCAGCAGCCAAGACAGGGGAGAGACCCAGTACTTC,NA,NA,TRBV4-3,TRBJ2-5
CSATGGRNQPQHF,TGCAGTGCTACGGGCGGTCGGAATCAGCCCCAGCATTTT,NA,NA,TRBV20-1,TRBJ1-5
CASSQNTGGKGYGYTF,TGTGCCAGCAGCCAAAACACAGGGGGAAAAGGTTATGGCTACACCTTC,TRBD1,NA,TRBV11-2,TRBJ1-2
CAISESGFGNTIYF,TGTGCCATCAGTGAGTCTGGGTTTGGAAACACCATATATTTT,NA,NA,TRBV10-3,TRBJ1-3
CASSRGTGNQETQYF,TGTGCCAGCTCACGGGGGACAGGGAACCAAGAGACCCAGTACTTC,TRBD1,NA,TRBV18,TRBJ2-5
CASIDSDRGNSPLHF,TGTGCCAGCATAGACTCTGACAGGGGGAATTCACCCCTCCACTTT,TRBD1,NA,TRBV7-9,TRBJ1-6
CASSVALAGGGEQFF,TGCGCCAGCAGTGTTGCTCTAGCGGGGGGAGGTGAGCAGTTCTTC,TRBD2,NA,TRBV10-2,TRBJ2-1
CASSHRGQGRGIWGYTF,TGCGCCAGCAGTCACCGGGGACAGGGTAGGGGCATATGGGGCTACACCTTC,TRBD1,few,TRBV23-1,TRBJ1-2
CTIGTGASYEQYF,TGTACCATCGGCACAGGCGCTTCCTACGAGCAGTACTTC,NA,once,TRBV10-3,TRBJ2-7
CASQQSGGASTDTQYF,TGTGCCAGCCAACAATCTGGGGGAGCCAGCACAGATACGCAGTATTTT,NA,NA,TRBV7-6,TRBJ2-3
CASSVPGQSHEQYF,TGTGCCAGCAGCGTTCCGGGACAGTCCCACGAGCAGTACTTC,TRBD1,few,TRBV5-4,TRBJ2-7
CASSLKDLANNEQFF,TGTGCCAGCAGCTTAAAGGACCTAGCGAACAATGAGCAGTTCTTC,NA,few,TRBV7-9,TRBJ2-1
CASSYLGDLNTEAFF,TGTGCCAGCAGTTACCTCGGGGATCTGAACACTGAAGCTTTCTTT,NA,few,TRBV6-5,TRBJ1-1
CASGGISSIDYGYTF,TGTGCCAGCGGCGGGATATCATCGATCGACTATGGCTACACCTTC,NA,few,TRBV7-9,TRBJ1-2
CATASAERDNEQFF,TGTGCCACCGCTTCCGCGGAGAGGGACAATGAGCAGTTCTTC,NA,few,TRBV24-1,TRBJ2-1
CASSSGLAGELFF,TGTGCCAGCAGCTCCGGACTAGCCGGGGAGCTGTTTTTT,TRBD2,few,TRBV12-3/TRBV12-4,TRBJ2-2
CASSPTSGGWVTGELFF,TGCGCCAGCAGCCCCACTAGCGGGGGGTGGGTCACCGGGGAGCTGTTTTTT,TRBD2,NA,TRBV4-1,TRBJ2-2
CASSPPGKVNTEAFF,TGTGCCAGCTCACCACCGGGAAAGGTTAACACTGAAGCTTTCTTT,NA,NA,TRBV18,TRBJ1-1